The T cell receptor beta chain described here comes from a study of spatial heterogeneity in lung cancer. Study as a whole: Raw reads contained each unique TCR and UMI combination more than ten times on average.

Time point reported: sample taken at primary tumor resection. No cell sorting; template was whole RNA from tumor, lung tissue or PBMC. Patients with untreated early-stage non-small cell lung cancer, numbering some 72, were the donors. Germline values: CDR1 DFQATT, CDR2 SNEGSKA (reference sequence). The trim removed 3 bases at V and 4 bases at J, leaving 3 bases unmatched. This CDR3 spans 13 amino acids. MiXCR, run by TCRdb on the 5' RACE reads, gives a single entry per CDR3 protein. Of about 95,000 distinct CDR3 sequences listed, around 8.6% are singletons. The rearrangement links TRBV20-1 to TRBJ2-1; 7 positions agree with TRBD2. The material was PBMCs, obtained at surgery. This sequence originates from a male donor with early-stage non-small cell lung cancer. The CDR3 loop is CSASGGLYNEQFF. Here the CDR3 DNA reads TGCAGTGCTAGCGGGGGGTTATACAATGAGCAGTTCTTC.